This TCR beta chain was recovered during a study of cytomegalovirus exposure and HLA in healthy donors. As for the study in general: Ancestry clustering placed more than 80% of some 400 genotyped donors in the Caucasian-associated cluster.

About this clone: The antigen is not known.

The CDR3 extends over 11 amino acids. Trimming shortened V by 5 bases and J by 5 bases, and 9 bases separated the two germline ends. The germline gives CDR1 GTSNPN, CDR2 SVGIG (reference sequence). Study findings and constraints: In a later analysis, CMV-associated beta chains were mostly HLA-associated, it appeared. The authors listed around 150 TCR beta chains as cytomegalovirus-associated. Donor immune exposure was known only as CMV serostatus.

Primers: 60 Vbeta forward and 13 Jbeta reverse. Only in-frame clones appear in the TCRdb table, and some are missing; sequencing was by immunoSEQ multiplex PCR. The data show 200,000 to 250,000 clones, more than 65% seen once. The receptor was isolated from a woman under 40 in good health and CMV-seronegative. V is TRBV30 and J is TRBJ1-1; D not resolved. Sequencing was done on a sample of PBMCs. CDR3 DNA sequence: TGTGCCTGGCTCGCGATAACTGAAGCTTTCTTT. Translating it yields CAWLAITEAFF.